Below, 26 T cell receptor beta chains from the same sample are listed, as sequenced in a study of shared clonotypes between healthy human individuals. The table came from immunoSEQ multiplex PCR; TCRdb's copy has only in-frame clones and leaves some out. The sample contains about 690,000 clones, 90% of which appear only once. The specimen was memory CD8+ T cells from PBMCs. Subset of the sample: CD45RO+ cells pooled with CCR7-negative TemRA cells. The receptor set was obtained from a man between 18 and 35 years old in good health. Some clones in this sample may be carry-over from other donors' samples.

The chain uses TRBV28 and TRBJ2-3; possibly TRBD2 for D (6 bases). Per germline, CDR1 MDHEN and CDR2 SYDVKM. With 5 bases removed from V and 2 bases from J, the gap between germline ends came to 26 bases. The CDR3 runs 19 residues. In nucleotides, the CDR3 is TGTGCCAGCAGTCCTCTTTTCCGGTCCGCGGGGAGCCCCACAGATACGCAGTATTTT. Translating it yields CASSPLFRSAGSPTDTQYF.

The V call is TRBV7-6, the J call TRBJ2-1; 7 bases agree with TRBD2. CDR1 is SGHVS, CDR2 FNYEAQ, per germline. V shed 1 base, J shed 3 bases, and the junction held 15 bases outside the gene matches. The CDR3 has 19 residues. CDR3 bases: TGTGCCAGCAGCTTAGTTGGGGTAGGGGTAGCGGGCTACTACAATGAGCAGTTCTTC. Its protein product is CASSLVGVGVAGYYNEQFF.

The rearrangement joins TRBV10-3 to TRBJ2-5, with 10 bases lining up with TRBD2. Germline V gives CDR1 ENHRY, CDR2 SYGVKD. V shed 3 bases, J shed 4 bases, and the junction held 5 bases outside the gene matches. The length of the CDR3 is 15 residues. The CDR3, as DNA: TGTGCCATCAGTGATCAGCGGGAGGGCCCAGAGACCCAGTACTTC. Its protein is CAISDQREGPETQYF.

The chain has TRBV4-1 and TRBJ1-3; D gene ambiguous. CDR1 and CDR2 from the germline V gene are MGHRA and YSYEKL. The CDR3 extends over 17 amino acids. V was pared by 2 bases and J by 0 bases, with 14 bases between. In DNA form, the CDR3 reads TGCGCCAGCAGCCAACCCGGACGGAGTTCCTCTGGAAACACCATATATTTT. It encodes CASSQPGRSSSGNTIYF.

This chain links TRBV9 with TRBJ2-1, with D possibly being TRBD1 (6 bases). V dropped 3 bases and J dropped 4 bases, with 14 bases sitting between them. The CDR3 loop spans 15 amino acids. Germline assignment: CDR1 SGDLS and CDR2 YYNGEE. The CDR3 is CASSDRTVQYNEQFF. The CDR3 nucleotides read TGTGCCAGCAGCGATCGGACAGTGCAGTACAATGAGCAGTTCTTC.

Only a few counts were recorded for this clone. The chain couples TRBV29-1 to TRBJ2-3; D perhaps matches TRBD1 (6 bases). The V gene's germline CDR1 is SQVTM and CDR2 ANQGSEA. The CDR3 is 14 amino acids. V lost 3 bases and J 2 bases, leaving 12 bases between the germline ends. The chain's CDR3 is CSVDRGSVTDTQYF. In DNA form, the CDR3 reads TGCAGCGTTGATAGGGGGTCGGTCACAGATACGCAGTATTTT.

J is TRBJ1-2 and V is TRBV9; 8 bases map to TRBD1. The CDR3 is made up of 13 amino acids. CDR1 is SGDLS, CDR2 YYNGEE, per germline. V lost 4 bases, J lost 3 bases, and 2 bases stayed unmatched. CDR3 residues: CASSLDRDYGYTF. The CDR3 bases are TGTGCCAGCAGCCTGGACAGGGACTATGGCTACACCTTC.

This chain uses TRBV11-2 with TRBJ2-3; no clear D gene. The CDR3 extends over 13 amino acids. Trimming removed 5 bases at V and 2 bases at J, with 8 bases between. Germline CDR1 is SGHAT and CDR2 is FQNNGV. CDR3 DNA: TGTGCCAGCAGCAGCGATTACACAGATACGCAGTATTTT. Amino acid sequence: CASSSDYTDTQYF.

The CDR3 loop is CASTSHNYNEQFF. The CDR3, as DNA: TGTGCCAGCACAAGCCATAACTACAATGAGCAGTTCTTC. V gene TRBV6-5 combines with J gene TRBJ2-1; no clear D gene. Germline CDR1 reads MNHEY; CDR2 reads SVGAGI. V gave up 7 bases and J gave up 3 bases, with 10 bases separating them. The CDR3 sequence is 13 residues long.

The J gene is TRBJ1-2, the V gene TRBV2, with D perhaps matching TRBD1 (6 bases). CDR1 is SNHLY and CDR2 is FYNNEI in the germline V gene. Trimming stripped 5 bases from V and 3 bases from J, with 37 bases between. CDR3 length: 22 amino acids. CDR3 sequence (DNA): TGTGCCAGCAGTATTCTCACGGGACAAGGCCATCTGGATCTAAGGATTGACTATGGCTACACCTTC. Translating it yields CASSILTGQGHLDLRIDYGYTF. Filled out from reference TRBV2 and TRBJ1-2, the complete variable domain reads EPEVTQTPSHQVTQMGQEVILRCVPISNHLYFYWYRQILGQKVEFLVSFYNNEISEKSEIFDDQFSVERPDGSNFTLKIRSTKLEDSAMYFCASSILTGQGHLDLRIDYGYTFGSGTRLTVV.

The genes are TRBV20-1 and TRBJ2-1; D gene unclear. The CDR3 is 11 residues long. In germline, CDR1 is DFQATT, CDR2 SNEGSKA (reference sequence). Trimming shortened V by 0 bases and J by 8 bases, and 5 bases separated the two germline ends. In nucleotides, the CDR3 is TGCAGTGCTAGAGATCTGGATGAGCAGTTCTTC. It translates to CSARDLDEQFF.

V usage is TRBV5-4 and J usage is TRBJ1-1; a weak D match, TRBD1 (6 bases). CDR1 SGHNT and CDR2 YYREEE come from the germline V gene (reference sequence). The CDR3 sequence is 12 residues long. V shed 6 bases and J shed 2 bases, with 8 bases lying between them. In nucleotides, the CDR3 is TGTGCCAGCAAACAGGGAAACACTGAAGCTTTCTTT. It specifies CASKQGNTEAFF.

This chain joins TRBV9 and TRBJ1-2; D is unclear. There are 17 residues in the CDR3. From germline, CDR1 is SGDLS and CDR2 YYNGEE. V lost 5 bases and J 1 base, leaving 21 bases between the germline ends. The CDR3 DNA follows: TGTGCCAGCAGTGTTTCTCGAACCGGACCCAGTAACTATGGCTACACCTTC. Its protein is CASSVSRTGPSNYGYTF.

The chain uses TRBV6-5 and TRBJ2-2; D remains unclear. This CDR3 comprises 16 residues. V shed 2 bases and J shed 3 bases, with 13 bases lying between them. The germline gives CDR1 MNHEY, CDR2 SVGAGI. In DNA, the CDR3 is TGTGCCAGCAGTTACCAGTTAGTTTGGGACACCGGGGAGCTGTTTTTT. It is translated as CASSYQLVWDTGELFF.

The CDR3 loop reads CASAWAGAEDEQYF. The CDR3, as DNA: TGTGCCAGCGCATGGGCGGGAGCAGAGGACGAGCAGTACTTC. The chain employs TRBV7-9 and TRBJ2-7; 7 nucleotides line up with TRBD2. This CDR3 has 14 amino acids. The V and J ends lost 8 bases and 5 bases, in that order; junction bases with no gene match: 12. CDR1 is SEHNR, CDR2 FQNEAQ, per germline (reference sequence). Using reference TRBV7-9 and TRBJ2-7 for the parts outside the CDR3, the full variable domain is DTGVSQNPRHKITKRGQNVTFRCDPISEHNRLYWYRQTLGQGPEFLTYFQNEAQLEKSRLLSDRFSAERPKGSFSTLEIQRTEQGDSAMYLCASAWAGAEDEQYFGPGTRLTVT.

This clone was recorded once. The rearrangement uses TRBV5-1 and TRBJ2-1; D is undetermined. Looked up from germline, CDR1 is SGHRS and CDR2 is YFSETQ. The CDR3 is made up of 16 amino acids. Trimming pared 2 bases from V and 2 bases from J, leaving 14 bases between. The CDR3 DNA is TGCGCCAGCAGCTTCCCGGGCTCAATTACCTACAATGAGCAGTTCTTC. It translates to CASSFPGSITYNEQFF.

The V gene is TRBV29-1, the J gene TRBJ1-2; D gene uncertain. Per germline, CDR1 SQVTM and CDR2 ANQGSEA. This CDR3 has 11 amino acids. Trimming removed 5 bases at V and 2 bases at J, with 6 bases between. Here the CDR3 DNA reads TGCAGCGTTTTCACAAACTATGGCTACACCTTC. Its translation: CSVFTNYGYTF.

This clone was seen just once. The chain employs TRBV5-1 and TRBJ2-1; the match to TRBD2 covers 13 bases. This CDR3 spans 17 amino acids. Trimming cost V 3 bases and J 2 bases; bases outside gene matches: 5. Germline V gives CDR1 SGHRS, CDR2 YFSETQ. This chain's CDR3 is CASSWDTSGRAYNEQFF. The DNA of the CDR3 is TGCGCCAGCAGCTGGGACACTAGCGGGAGGGCCTACAATGAGCAGTTCTTC.

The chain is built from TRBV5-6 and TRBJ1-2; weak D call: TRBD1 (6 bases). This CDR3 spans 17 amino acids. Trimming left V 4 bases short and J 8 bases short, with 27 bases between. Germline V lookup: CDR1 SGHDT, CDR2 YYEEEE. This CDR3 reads CASSAGGGAIPPRGYTF. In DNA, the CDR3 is TGTGCCAGCAGCGCGGGTGGGGGCGCAATCCCTCCTCGGGGCTACACCTTC.

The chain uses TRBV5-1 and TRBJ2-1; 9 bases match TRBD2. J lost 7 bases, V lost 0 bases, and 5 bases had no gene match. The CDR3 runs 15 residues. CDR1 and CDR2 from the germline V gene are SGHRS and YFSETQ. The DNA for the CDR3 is TGCGCCAGCAGCTTGGTTAGCGGGAGCGGAAATGAGCAGTTCTTC. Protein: CASSLVSGSGNEQFF.

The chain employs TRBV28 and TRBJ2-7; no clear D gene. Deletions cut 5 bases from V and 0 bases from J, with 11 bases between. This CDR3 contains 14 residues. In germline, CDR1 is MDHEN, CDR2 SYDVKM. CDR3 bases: TGTGCCAGCAGTCCCTCACCGTCCTCCTACGAGCAGTACTTC. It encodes CASSPSPSSYEQYF.

In nucleotides, the CDR3 is TGTGCCAGCAGTGAAGTAGGTACAGGGGGACGATATGGCTACACCTTC. This sequence encodes CASSEVGTGGRYGYTF. V and J are TRBV25-1 and TRBJ1-2; 8 nucleotides line up with TRBD1. This CDR3 is 16 amino acids long. CDR1 and CDR2 (germline): MGHDK, SYGVNS. The ends lost 2 bases at V and 5 bases at J; junction bases unmatched: 10.

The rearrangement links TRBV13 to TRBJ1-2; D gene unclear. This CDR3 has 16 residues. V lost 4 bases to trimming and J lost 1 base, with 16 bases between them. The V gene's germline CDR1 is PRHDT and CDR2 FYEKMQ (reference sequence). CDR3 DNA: TGTGCCAGCAGCTCTACCCTGACCGGTATTAACTATGGCTACACCTTC. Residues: CASSSTLTGINYGYTF.

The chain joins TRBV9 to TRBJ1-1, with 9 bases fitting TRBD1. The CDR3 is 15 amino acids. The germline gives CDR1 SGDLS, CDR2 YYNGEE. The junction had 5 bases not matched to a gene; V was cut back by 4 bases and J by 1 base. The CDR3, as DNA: TGTGCCAGCAGCTCCGACAGGGGGAAGAACACTGAAGCTTTCTTT. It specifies CASSSDRGKNTEAFF.

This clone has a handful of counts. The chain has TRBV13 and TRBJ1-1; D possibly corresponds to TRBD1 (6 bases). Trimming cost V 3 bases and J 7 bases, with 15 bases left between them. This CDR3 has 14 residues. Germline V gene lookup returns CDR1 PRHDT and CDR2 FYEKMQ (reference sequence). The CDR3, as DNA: TGTGCCAGCAGCTTCCGGACAGAGAGTCTTGAAGCTTTCTTT. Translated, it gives CASSFRTESLEAFF.

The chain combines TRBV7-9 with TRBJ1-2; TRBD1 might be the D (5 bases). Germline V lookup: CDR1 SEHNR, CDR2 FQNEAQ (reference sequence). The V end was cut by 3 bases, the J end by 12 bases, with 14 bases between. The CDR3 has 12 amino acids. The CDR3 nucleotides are TGTGCCAGCAGCTTGGGCCCCGGGGGGAACACCTTC. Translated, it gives CASSLGPGGNTF.